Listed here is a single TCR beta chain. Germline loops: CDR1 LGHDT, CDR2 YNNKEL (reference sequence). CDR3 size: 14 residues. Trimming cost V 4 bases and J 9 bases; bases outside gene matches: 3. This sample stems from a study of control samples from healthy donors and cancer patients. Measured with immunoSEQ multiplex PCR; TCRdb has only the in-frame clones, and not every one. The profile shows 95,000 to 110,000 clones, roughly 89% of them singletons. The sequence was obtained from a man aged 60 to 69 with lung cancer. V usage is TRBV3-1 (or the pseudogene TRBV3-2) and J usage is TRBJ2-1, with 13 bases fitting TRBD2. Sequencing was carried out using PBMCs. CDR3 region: CASSPGLAGVEQFF. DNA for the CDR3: TGTGCCAGCAGCCCAGGACTAGCGGGGGTTGAGCAGTTCTTC.